Shown below are 9 T cell receptor beta chains from a single sample sequenced in a study of CD8+ T cells in alopecia areata. Treatment indicated: oral pan-JAK inhibitor, 5-10 mg twice daily. Extracted RNA was reverse transcribed, and the resulting cDNA served as sequencing template. Sequencing was performed with immunoSEQ multiplex PCR; in TCRdb, only in-frame clones are kept and a portion is missing. This table holds about 210,000 clones, around 66% found once. The sequencing here drew on CD4+ T cells sorted from blood, taken around week 46, from a patient treated with tofacitinib. These receptors all stem from a human donor with alopecia areata.

The V and J genes are TRBV30 and TRBJ2-3, with 8 bases matching TRBD1. V trimming: 7 bases; J trimming: 2 bases; junction bases outside the gene matches: 5. This CDR3 is built from 13 residues. Germline CDR1 is GTSNPN and CDR2 is SVGIG (reference sequence). The CDR3 sequence: CAYQGAATDTQYF. Here the CDR3 DNA reads TGTGCCTACCAGGGGGCGGCCACAGATACGCAGTATTTT. The variable domain in full, with the rest retrieved from reference TRBV30 and TRBJ2-3, is SQTIHQWPATLVQPVGSPLSLECTVEGTSNPNLYWYRQAAGRGLQLLFYSVGIGQISSEVPQNLSASRPQDRQFILSSKKLLLSDSGFYLCAYQGAATDTQYFGPGTRLTVL.

The rearrangement joins TRBV11-2 to TRBJ2-6; D is possibly TRBD2 (7 bases). CDR1 is SGHAT and CDR2 is FQNNGV in the germline V gene. This CDR3 has 16 amino acids. With 5 bases removed from V and 4 bases from J, the gap between germline ends came to 15 bases. The CDR3 protein is CASSQTRGAGANVLTF. CDR3 nucleotide sequence: TGTGCCAGCAGCCAAACACGGGGGGCCGGGGCCAACGTCCTGACTTTC.

The CDR3 spells CASSLGDYTQYF. CDR3 coding DNA: TGTGCCAGCAGCTTGGGGGATTATACGCAGTATTTT. V gene TRBV5-6 combines with J gene TRBJ2-3; no clear D gene. From germline, CDR1 is SGHDT and CDR2 YYEEEE. This CDR3 contains 12 residues. Trimming cost V 0 bases and J 7 bases, with 6 bases left between them. The full variable domain, rest sourced from reference TRBV5-6 and TRBJ2-3, is DAGVTQSPTHLIKTRGQQVTLRCSPKSGHDTVSWYQQALGQGPQFIFQYYEEEERQRGNFPDRFSGHQFPNYSSELNVNALLLGDSALYLCASSLGDYTQYFGPGTRLTVL.

The V and J genes are TRBV14 and TRBJ2-2; 7 positions agree with TRBD1. Germline trimming cut 6 bases from V and 1 base from J; bases unmatched to any gene: 2. Germline values: CDR1 SGHDN, CDR2 FVKESK. This CDR3 is built from 14 residues. CDR3 loop: CASRRQGNTGELFF. CDR3 DNA sequence: TGTGCCAGCAGGCGACAGGGGAACACCGGGGAGCTGTTTTTT.

The CDR3 DNA reads as TGTGCCAGCAGCGTAGCCGGGGGCGCAGGGGATGGCTACACCTTC. Protein sequence: CASSVAGGAGDGYTF. The chain recombines TRBV9 with TRBJ1-2, with D tentatively TRBD1 (6 bases). V was trimmed by 0 bases and J by 6 bases, leaving 15 bases between them. The V gene's germline CDR1 is SGDLS and CDR2 YYNGEE. CDR3 length equals 15 residues.

This chain connects TRBV25-1 to TRBJ1-1, with TRBD1 as a possible D gene (5 bases). The CDR3 contains 13 residues. Trimming removed 3 bases at V and 6 bases at J, with 11 bases between. Germline V gives CDR1 MGHDK, CDR2 SYGVNS. The CDR3 nucleotides are TGTGCCAGCAGTGATCGGAGGGGTGCTGAAGCTTTCTTT. Residues: CASSDRRGAEAFF.

This chain links TRBV29-1 with TRBJ1-1, with 8 positions matching TRBD1. This CDR3 is 13 amino acids long. The germline gives CDR1 SQVTM, CDR2 ANQGSEA. Losses at the gene ends were 5 bases for V and 4 bases for J; bases not matched to a gene: 6. CDR3 coding DNA: TGCAGCGTTCGGACAGGGCCACGCACTGAAGCTTTCTTT. This gives the protein CSVRTGPRTEAFF.

This chain uses TRBV29-1 with TRBJ2-6; the D is unclear. The CDR3 loop spans 15 amino acids. V gave up 0 bases and J gave up 0 bases, with 6 bases separating them. CDR1 is SQVTM and CDR2 is ANQGSEA in the germline V gene. CDR3 nucleotide sequence: TGCAGCGTTGAAGATCAGGACTCTGGGGCCAACGTCCTGACTTTC. It codes for CSVEDQDSGANVLTF. The whole variable domain, filled in from reference TRBV29-1 and TRBJ2-6, reads SAVISQKPSRDICQRGTSLTIQCQVDSQVTMMFWYRQQPGQSLTLIATANQGSEATYESGFVIDKFPISRPNLTFSTLTVSNMSPEDSSIYLCSVEDQDSGANVLTFGAGSRLTVL.

This rearrangement joins TRBV27 to TRBJ2-7; 7 bases agree with TRBD2. Germline assignment: CDR1 MNHEY and CDR2 SMNVEV (reference sequence). V lost 5 bases to trimming and J lost 2 bases; unmatched junction nucleotides: 3. The CDR3 covers 13 residues. CDR3 nucleotides: TGTGCCAGCAGTCGAGCGGGGCCCTACGAGCAGTACTTC. It codes for CASSRAGPYEQYF.